Each of the 7 T cell receptor beta chains below was sequenced from the same sample in a study of blood T cell repertoires in COVID-19. The method was immunoSEQ multiplex PCR; TCRdb's version includes in-frame clones alone and lacks a portion of them. The sample lists about 87,000 clones, around 75% seen once, with about 4.2% in the top ten. The specimen sequenced was peripheral blood. The receptor set was obtained from a woman aged 50 to 60 with acute or convalescent COVID-19.

The CDR3 sequence: CASSVNRGTEAFF. CDR3 nucleotide sequence: TGTGCCAGCAGCGTTAACAGGGGTACTGAAGCTTTCTTT. This sequence joins TRBV14 and TRBJ1-1, with TRBD1 identical over 7 bases. Trimming removed 5 bases from V and 5 bases from J; junction bases left unmatched: 5. CDR1 SGHDN and CDR2 FVKESK come from the germline V gene. CDR3 length: 13 residues.

This chain joins TRBV9 and TRBJ1-2, with D possibly TRBD1 on 5 matching bases. This CDR3 is 18 amino acids long. Germline V gives CDR1 SGDLS, CDR2 YYNGEE. V shed 3 bases and J shed 8 bases, with 29 bases lying between them. The CDR3 bases are TGTGCCAGCAGCGGAGGGCTATCTACGAGGGGAGGGGACGGCGGCTACACCTTC. This sequence encodes CASSGGLSTRGGDGGYTF.

The chain has TRBV12-3 or TRBV12-4 and TRBJ1-2, with 7 nucleotides matching TRBD1. The CDR3 runs 13 residues. J lost 3 bases, V lost 6 bases, and 4 bases had no gene match. CDR3 nucleotides: TGTGCCAGCAGCCAACAGGGGTACTATGGCTACACCTTC. Its protein is CASSQQGYYGYTF.

The J gene is TRBJ1-3, the V gene TRBV9; D is undetermined. Trimming pared 0 bases from V and 4 bases from J, leaving 11 bases between. The CDR3 has 15 amino acids. The germline V gene encodes CDR1 SGDLS and CDR2 YYNGEE. CDR3 amino acids: CASSVGWLAGNTIYF. In DNA, the CDR3 is TGTGCCAGCAGCGTAGGTTGGTTAGCGGGAAACACCATATATTTT. Full variable domain (rest looked up from reference TRBV9 and TRBJ1-3): DSGVTQTPKHLITATGQRVTLRCSPRSGDLSVYWYQQSLDQGLQFLIQYYNGEERAKGNILERFSAQQFPDLHSELNLSSLELGDSALYFCASSVGWLAGNTIYFGEGSWLTVV.

Only one count was recorded for this clone. The chain has TRBV3-1 (or the pseudogene TRBV3-2) and TRBJ2-1, with 7 bases fitting TRBD1. V shed 0 bases and J 7 bases; nucleotides not matched to a gene: 12. CDR3 length: 17 residues. Germline CDR1 reads LGHDT; CDR2 reads YNNKEL (reference sequence). The CDR3 loop is CASSQEGTERGKNEQFF. In DNA form, the CDR3 reads TGTGCCAGCAGCCAAGAGGGGACAGAGAGGGGCAAGAATGAGCAGTTCTTC.

The rearrangement uses TRBV4-2 and TRBJ2-3; a possible D gene is TRBD2 (5 bases). The V end lost 3 bases, the J end lost 1 base, and 23 bases lay between the germline ends. The germline CDR1 and CDR2 sequences are LGHNA and YNFKEQ. The CDR3 loop spans 19 amino acids. The CDR3 protein is CASSHPLRMEADGTDTQYF. CDR3 DNA sequence: TGTGCCAGCAGCCATCCCTTAAGGATGGAAGCGGACGGCACAGATACGCAGTATTTT.

The chain has TRBV6-5 and TRBJ1-2; no definite D call. The germline gives CDR1 MNHEY, CDR2 SVGAGI. The CDR3 is made up of 15 amino acids. Trimming pared 0 bases from V and 4 bases from J, leaving 12 bases between. The CDR3 region is CASSYSRAAGYGYTF. CDR3 DNA sequence: TGTGCCAGCAGTTACTCGAGAGCGGCGGGCTATGGCTACACCTTC.